The 7 T cell receptor beta chains listed next were all sequenced from one sample in a study of blood T cell repertoires in COVID-19. Only in-frame clones appear in the TCRdb table, and some are missing; sequencing was by immunoSEQ multiplex PCR. This table holds roughly 200,000 clones, 75% to 85% found once. The sample was peripheral blood. The receptors derive from a woman aged 80 or over with COVID-19, enrolled during active disease.

Ten or more counts support this clone. This rearrangement joins TRBV12-3 or TRBV12-4 to TRBJ1-2, with D hard to call. The CDR3 extends over 13 amino acids. The germline V and J ends were trimmed by 3 bases and 4 bases, with 9 bases remaining between them. The CDR3 region is CASSFQRSYGYTF. The CDR3 DNA follows: TGTGCCAGCAGTTTCCAGAGGTCCTATGGCTACACCTTC.

CDR3 loop: CASSQGGDQETQYF. In DNA, the CDR3 is TGTGCCAGCAGCCAAGGGGGGGACCAAGAGACCCAGTACTTC. The rearrangement uses TRBV4-2 and TRBJ2-5; D may be TRBD2 (6 bases). Trimming took off 1 base at V and 0 bases at J, with 6 bases between the two ends. There are 14 residues in the CDR3. Per the germline V gene, CDR1 is LGHNA and CDR2 is YNFKEQ.

This rearrangement joins TRBV2 to TRBJ2-5, with D perhaps TRBD1 (5 bases). V lost 1 base and J lost 4, with 7 bases in between. Germline CDR1 is SNHLY and CDR2 is FYNNEI. The CDR3 extends over 13 amino acids. CDR3 loop: CASSEGQRETQYF. The CDR3 bases are TGTGCCAGCAGTGAAGGACAGAGAGAGACCCAGTACTTC.

This chain connects TRBV5-1 to TRBJ2-3; D gene ambiguous. Trimming took 5 bases from V and 4 from J, leaving 11 bases between them. This CDR3 comprises 13 residues. Germline-derived CDR1 and CDR2 are SGHRS and YFSETQ. The CDR3 loop reads CASRQLVADTQYF. CDR3 coding DNA: TGCGCCAGCAGACAGTTGGTGGCAGATACGCAGTATTTT.

V is TRBV30 and J is TRBJ1-5, with D possibly being TRBD1 (6 bases). CDR1 and CDR2 (germline): GTSNPN, SVGIG (reference sequence). Trimming pared 3 bases from V and 4 bases from J, leaving 16 bases between. This CDR3 has 15 residues. For the CDR3, the DNA is TGTGCCTGGAGGCCCCCGGCAGGGGTAAATCAGCCCCAGCATTTT. Protein sequence: CAWRPPAGVNQPQHF.

In this sample, this clone turned up many times. The rearrangement uses TRBV18 and TRBJ2-2; 10 nucleotides line up with TRBD1. Germline V CDR1 and CDR2: KGHSH, LQKENI. The CDR3 is 16 residues long. V gave up 5 bases and J gave up 5 bases; unmatched junction bases: 8. The chain's CDR3 is CASSSAGQGSTGELFF. As DNA, the CDR3 is TGTGCCAGCTCATCAGCGGGACAGGGGAGTACCGGGGAGCTGTTTTTT.

V is TRBV6-2 or TRBV6-3 and J is TRBJ2-7, with 8 positions matching TRBD1. The CDR3 runs to 16 residues. V was pared by 2 bases and J by 4 bases, with 10 bases of the junction left unmatched. The V gene's germline CDR1 is MNHEY and CDR2 SVGEGT. This CDR3 reads CASSYVRTGSMYEQYF. CDR3 coding DNA: TGTGCCAGCAGTTACGTTCGGACAGGGTCGATGTACGAGCAGTACTTC.